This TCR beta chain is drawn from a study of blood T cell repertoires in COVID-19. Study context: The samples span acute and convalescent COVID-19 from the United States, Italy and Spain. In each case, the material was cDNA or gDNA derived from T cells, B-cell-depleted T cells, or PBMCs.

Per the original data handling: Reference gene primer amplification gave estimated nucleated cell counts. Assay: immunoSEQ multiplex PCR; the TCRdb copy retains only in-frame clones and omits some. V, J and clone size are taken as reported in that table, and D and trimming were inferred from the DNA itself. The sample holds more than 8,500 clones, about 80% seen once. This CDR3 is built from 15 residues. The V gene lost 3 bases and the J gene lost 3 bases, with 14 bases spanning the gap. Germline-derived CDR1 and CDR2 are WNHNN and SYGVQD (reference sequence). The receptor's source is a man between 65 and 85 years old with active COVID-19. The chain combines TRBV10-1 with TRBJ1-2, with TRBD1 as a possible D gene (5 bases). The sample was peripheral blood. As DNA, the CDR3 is TGCGCCAGCAGTGATCCTAGGGGTATGGACTATGGCTACACCTTC. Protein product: CASSDPRGMDYGYTF.